The source of this T cell receptor (beta chain) is a study of blood T cell repertoires in COVID-19. Overall study context: Samples came from the United States, Italy and Spain, spanning acute and convalescent COVID-19.

Here immunoSEQ multiplex PCR was the method, and the copy in TCRdb shows in-frame clones only, minus some. The sample consists of 440,000 or so clones, roughly 90% of them appearing once. One Seattle source followed patients from active infection through their disease course. Trimming at V came to 4 bases and at J to 7 bases, leaving 13 bases not matched to a gene. The CDR3 totals 17 residues. Germline assignment: CDR1 LNHDA and CDR2 SQIVND (reference sequence). Sample: peripheral blood. The origin of this receptor is a middle-aged woman with COVID-19, enrolled during active disease. The chain joins TRBV19 to TRBJ1-5, with 10 bases that match TRBD1. The CDR3 DNA follows: TGTGCCAGTAGTACTAATCCTCCCGGGACAGGGGTCCAGCCCCAGCATTTT. Its protein is CASSTNPPGTGVQPQHF. Using reference TRBV19 and TRBJ1-5 for the parts outside the CDR3, the full variable domain is DGGITQSPKYLFRKEGQNVTLSCEQNLNHDAMYWYRQDPGQGLRLIYYSQIVNDFQKGDIAEGYSVSREKKESFPLTVTSAQKNPTAFYLCASSTNPPGTGVQPQHFGDGTRLSIL.